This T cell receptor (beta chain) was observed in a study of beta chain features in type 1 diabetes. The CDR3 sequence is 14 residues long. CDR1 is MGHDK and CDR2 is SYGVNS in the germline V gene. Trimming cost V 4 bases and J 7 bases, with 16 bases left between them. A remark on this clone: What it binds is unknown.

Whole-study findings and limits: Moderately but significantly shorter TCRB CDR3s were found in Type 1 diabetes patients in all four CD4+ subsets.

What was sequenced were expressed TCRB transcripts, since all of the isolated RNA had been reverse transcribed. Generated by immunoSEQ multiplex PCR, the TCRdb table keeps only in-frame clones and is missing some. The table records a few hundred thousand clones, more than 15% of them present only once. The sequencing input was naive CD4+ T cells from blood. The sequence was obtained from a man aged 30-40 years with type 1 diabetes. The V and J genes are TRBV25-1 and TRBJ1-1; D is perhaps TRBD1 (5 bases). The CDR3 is CASSARPAGGEAFF. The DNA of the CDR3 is TGTGCCAGCAGTGCCAGACCGGCTGGGGGTGAAGCTTTCTTT.